This TCR beta chain was obtained from a study of blood T cell repertoires in COVID-19. Overall study context: The study drew acute and convalescent COVID-19 samples from the United States, Italy and Spain. From T cells, B-cell-depleted T cells, or PBMCs came the material, which was cDNA or gDNA.

This clone occurred a few times. Original processing methods: Estimation of nucleated cell counts relied on the amplification of reference gene primers. Assay used: immunoSEQ multiplex PCR; TCRdb lists only in-frame clones, some missing. V, J and clone size were drawn from that table, and D and trimming were deduced from the DNA. The sample lists about 15,000 clones, approximately 85% occurring once. The germline V and J ends were trimmed by 11 bases and 0 bases, with 16 bases remaining between them. CDR3 length equals 15 residues. Germline lookup yields CDR1 LNHDA and CDR2 SQIVND (reference sequence).

This chain connects TRBV19 to TRBJ1-4, with D perhaps matching TRBD1 (6 bases). The sample was peripheral blood. The clonotype was recovered from a man between 65 and 85 years old in a cohort sampled during active COVID-19. CDR3 DNA: TGTGCCTGCAAGTCTCAGGGGTCAACTAATGAAAAACTGTTTTTT. This translates into CACKSQGSTNEKLFF.